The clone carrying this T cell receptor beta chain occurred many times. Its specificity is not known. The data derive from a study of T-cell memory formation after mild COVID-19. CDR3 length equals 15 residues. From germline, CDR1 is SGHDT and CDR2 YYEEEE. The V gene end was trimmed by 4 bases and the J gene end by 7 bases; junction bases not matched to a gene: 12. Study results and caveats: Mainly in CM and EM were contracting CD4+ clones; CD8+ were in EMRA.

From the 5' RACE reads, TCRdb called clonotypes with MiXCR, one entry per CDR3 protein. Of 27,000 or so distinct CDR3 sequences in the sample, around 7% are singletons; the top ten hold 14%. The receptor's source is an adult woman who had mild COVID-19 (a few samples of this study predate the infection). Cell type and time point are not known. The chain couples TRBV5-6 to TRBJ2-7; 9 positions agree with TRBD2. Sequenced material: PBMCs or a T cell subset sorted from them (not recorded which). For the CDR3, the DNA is TGTGCCAGCAGCCGTCGGAGACTAGCGGACCTTGAGCAGTACTTC. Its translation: CASSRRRLADLEQYF.